This passage covers 13 T cell receptor beta chains from one sample sequenced in a study of blood T cell repertoires in COVID-19. The data were produced by immunoSEQ multiplex PCR, yet TCRdb's version contains in-frame clones alone and is incomplete. The repertoire has hundreds of thousands of clones, around 89% of them found once; the top ten carry 0.95% to 1.5%. Sequenced material: peripheral blood. All receptors derive from a man in his forties or fifties with acute or convalescent COVID-19.

This CDR3 is CASSLMTGEDEQYF. As DNA, the CDR3 is TGTGCCAGCAGCTTAATGACAGGGGAAGACGAGCAGTACTTC. The gene calls are TRBV7-6 and TRBJ2-7, with 8 bases identical to TRBD1. The germline V gene encodes CDR1 SGHVS and CDR2 FNYEAQ. Trimming cost V 2 bases and J 5 bases; bases outside gene matches: 5. CDR3 length: 14 amino acids.

The chain has TRBV7-9 and TRBJ1-2; no clear D. V was trimmed by 6 bases and J by 5 bases, leaving 10 bases between them. The CDR3 loop spans 12 amino acids. Looked up from germline, CDR1 is SEHNR and CDR2 is FQNEAQ (reference sequence). This CDR3 reads CASSPERYGYTF. As DNA, the CDR3 is TGTGCCAGCAGTCCCGAGAGGTATGGCTACACCTTC.

The chain joins TRBV6-6 to TRBJ2-7, with unresolved D. The CDR3 consists of 13 residues. The V and J ends lost 2 bases and 8 bases respectively, with 13 bases between them. In germline, CDR1 is MNHNY, CDR2 SVGAGI (reference sequence). In DNA, the CDR3 is TGTGCCAGCAGTTACCCTGGGCGTCTCCAGCAGTACTTC. Translation gives CASSYPGRLQQYF.

The rearrangement joins TRBV28 to TRBJ2-2, with 7 positions matching TRBD2. The CDR3 length is 15 residues. Trimming removed 4 bases from V and 2 bases from J; junction bases left unmatched: 4. The germline V gene has CDR1 MDHEN and CDR2 SYDVKM. The CDR3 nucleotides are TGTGCCAGCAGTTGGGGAGGGCCTAACACCGGGGAGCTGTTTTTT. Protein product: CASSWGGPNTGELFF.

For this clone: Other DNA sequences within the sample encode an identical CDR3. V usage is TRBV7-2 and J usage is TRBJ2-5; 7 bases fit TRBD1. CDR3 length equals 14 residues. The V segment lost 1 base and the J segment 6 bases; nucleotides outside the gene matches: 5. The germline V gene encodes CDR1 SGHTA and CDR2 FQGNSA. The CDR3 DNA reads as TGTGCCAGCAGCTTAGAAGGGGGCGTAAAGACCCAGTACTTC. This gives the protein CASSLEGGVKTQYF. Using reference TRBV7-2 and TRBJ2-5 for the parts outside the CDR3, the full variable domain is GAGVSQSPSNKVTEKGKDVELRCDPISGHTALYWYRQSLGQGLEFLIYFQGNSAPDKSGLPSDRFSAERTGGSVSTLTIQRTQQEDSAVYLCASSLEGGVKTQYFGPGTRLLVL.

This rearrangement joins TRBV24-1 to TRBJ2-3; 10 nucleotides line up with TRBD2. The V gene end was trimmed by 3 bases and the J gene end by 4 bases; junction bases not matched to a gene: 3. CDR1 KGHDR and CDR2 SFDVKD come from the germline V gene. The CDR3 loop spans 15 amino acids. The CDR3 DNA is TGTGCCACCAGTGATAGCGGGAGGGGAGCAGATACGCAGTATTTT. Amino acid sequence: CATSDSGRGADTQYF.

Concerning this clone itself: The sample carries other DNA sequences with the same CDR3. CDR3 region: CASSPGQGNQPQHF. CDR3 nucleotides: TGTGCCAGCTCACCAGGACAGGGGAATCAGCCCCAGCATTTT. The chain is built from TRBV18 and TRBJ1-5, with 9 bases matching TRBD1. Trimming at V came to 2 bases and at J to 4 bases, leaving 0 bases not matched to a gene. Germline V gene data show CDR1 as KGHSH and CDR2 as LQKENI. The CDR3 is 14 amino acids.

This clone was seen ten or more times. The J gene is TRBJ1-3, the V gene TRBV4-1; weak D call: TRBD1 (5 bases). CDR1 and CDR2 (germline): MGHRA, YSYEKL. V was pared by 3 bases and J by 0 bases, with 18 bases between. There are 18 residues in the CDR3. The CDR3 loop is CASSQGLLRRTSGNTIYF. In nucleotides, the CDR3 is TGCGCCAGCAGCCAGGGACTCCTTAGGAGGACCTCTGGAAACACCATATATTTT.

This chain links TRBV6-1 with TRBJ1-1, with no clear D. V was trimmed by 2 bases and J by 10 bases, leaving 14 bases between them. Germline V gene lookup returns CDR1 MNHNS and CDR2 SASEGT. This CDR3 spans 13 amino acids. The DNA of the CDR3 is TGTGCCAGCAGTGAACGGCCCCTCTCGGGAGCTTTCTTT. This gives the protein CASSERPLSGAFF.

The J gene is TRBJ2-3, the V gene TRBV27; TRBD2 might be the D (6 bases). The CDR3 length is 17 residues. Trimming took 1 base from V and 2 from J, leaving 16 bases between them. Germline CDR1 reads MNHEY; CDR2 reads SMNVEV (reference sequence). CDR3 residues: CASSLFFPAGITDTQYF. In DNA form, the CDR3 reads TGTGCCAGCAGTTTATTCTTCCCAGCGGGTATCACAGATACGCAGTATTTT.

The gene calls are TRBV28 and TRBJ2-7, with 8 bases identical to TRBD1. The CDR3 has 13 amino acids. J lost 6 bases, V lost 3 bases, and 4 bases had no gene match. CDR1 and CDR2 (germline): MDHEN, SYDVKM. CDR3 sequence (DNA): TGTGCCAGCAGTTTGGACAGGGTGAGCGAGCAGTACTTC. This sequence encodes CASSLDRVSEQYF.

The genes are TRBV28 and TRBJ1-2; possible D gene TRBD1, 6 bases. Germline assignment: CDR1 MDHEN and CDR2 SYDVKM. The V end lost 8 bases, the J end lost 0 bases, and 22 bases lay between the germline ends. The CDR3 is 17 residues long. CDR3 coding DNA: TGTGCCAGCGCTATATGGATGAGGGGGTCCTCTAACTATGGCTACACCTTC. Translated, it gives CASAIWMRGSSNYGYTF.

The chain combines TRBV29-1 with TRBJ2-7, with 9 positions matching TRBD1. Unmatched junction bases numbered 2, after V lost 4 bases and J lost 1 base. CDR1 and CDR2 (germline): SQVTM, ANQGSEA. The CDR3 runs 13 residues. The CDR3 loop is CSVVTGGSYEQYF. The CDR3, as DNA: TGCAGCGTTGTGACAGGGGGTTCCTACGAGCAGTACTTC.